Detailed here is one T cell receptor beta chain. This record belongs to a study of T cell responses to AZD1222 COVID-19 vaccine. Generated by immunoSEQ multiplex PCR, the TCRdb table keeps only in-frame clones and is missing some. The table records 120,000 to 150,000 clones, about 92% of them present only once. The CDR3 length is 13 residues. Trimming removed 2 bases from V and 3 bases from J, with 7 bases in between. Per germline, CDR1 MNHEY and CDR2 SVGAGI. This receptor was obtained from an adult in good health. The sequences come from peripheral blood, collected on day 0 of AZD1222 vaccination. The rearrangement joins TRBV6-5 to TRBJ2-5; D may be TRBD2 (6 bases). For the CDR3, the DNA is TGTGCCAGCAGTTACAGGAGGGAAGAGACCCAGTACTTC. It is translated as CASSYRREETQYF.